The sequence of this TCR beta chain was determined in a study of early T cells in non-severe SARS-CoV-2 infection. Study in general: The sequenced material was bulk RNA from unsorted whole blood, and its chains were unpaired.

Separate cDNA molecules each had unique molecular identifiers attached to them. Using its own MiXCR run on the 5' RACE reads, TCRdb lists one record per CDR3 protein. The sample contains some 57,000 distinct CDR3 sequences, approximately 10% of which appear only once. The CDR3 covers 21 residues. V shed 3 bases, J shed 5 bases, and the junction held 27 bases outside the gene matches. Germline CDR1 MRHNA, CDR2 SNTAGT. This chain connects TRBV6-4 to TRBJ2-5; 7 bases match TRBD2. Source material: whole blood. The source of this sequence is an adult who was a healthcare worker with PCR-confirmed SARS-CoV-2 infection or an uninfected control (not recorded which). The chain's CDR3 is CASSEVTVRRGVSHYGETQYF. The DNA of the CDR3 is TGTGCCAGCAGTGAAGTGACAGTACGCCGGGGGGTTTCCCATTATGGGGAGACCCAGTACTTC.